This T cell receptor (beta chain) comes out of a study of vaccination effects on CD4 cells after COVID-19. With the ViraFEST assay, the study expanded antigen-specific CD4+ T cells using viral peptide pools, then sequenced them. With 10 to 11 days of culture completed, CD4+ T cells were isolated. Comment on this clone: Its specificity is not known.

Looked up from germline, CDR1 is SGHRS and CDR2 is YFSETQ. CDR3 length equals 14 residues. Trimming removed 4 bases from V and 3 bases from J, with 13 bases in between. The protocol was immunoSEQ multiplex PCR, while the TCRdb copy is restricted to in-frame clones and leaves out a portion. The repertoire holds fewer than 65,000 clones, with around 81% as singletons. This sequence originates from a human donor who received a COVID-19 vaccine. The rearrangement links TRBV5-1 to TRBJ1-1, with D maybe TRBD1 (5 bases). The sample consisted of CD4+ T cells from PBMCs cultured with HCoV-229E spike peptides, taken before COVID-19 vaccination. This CDR3 is CASSRGVADTEAFF. In nucleotides, the CDR3 is TGCGCCAGCAGCCGGGGGGTAGCGGACACTGAAGCTTTCTTT.